The rows below give T cell receptor beta chains drawn from one sample of a study of blood T cell repertoires in COVID-19. Generated by immunoSEQ multiplex PCR, the TCRdb table keeps only in-frame clones and is missing some. This table has around 43,000 clones, 80% to 90% appearing once. Source material: peripheral blood. These receptor sequences come from a human donor in a cohort sampled during active COVID-19. Each CDR3 is given with its conserved first and last residue. Fields, in order: D gene, clone size, J gene, V gene, CDR3 DNA, CDR3 protein. D genes are given only for firm matches. Rows may omit the clone size; those that give it use once, few, many or a size class.

TRBD2	NA	TRBJ2-5	TRBV18	TGTGCCGCGGCGGGAGCGGCCCAAGAGACCCAGTACTTC	CAAAGAAQETQYF
NA	NA	TRBJ2-7	TRBV5-6	TGTGCCAGCAGTTCCACTCACTTTTACGAGCAGTACTTC	CASSSTHFYEQYF
NA	once	TRBJ1-2	TRBV2	TGTGCCAGCAGTCTAGAGAAAAACTATGGCTACACCTTC	CASSLEKNYGYTF
NA	NA	TRBJ2-1	TRBV14	TGTGCCAGCAGCCAAGATCCCCTAGCGAGAGAGCAGTTCTTC	CASSQDPLAREQFF
TRBD2	NA	TRBJ2-3	TRBV2	TGTGCCAGCAGTGCTGGGGTAGCGGGGACAGATACGCAGTATTTT	CASSAGVAGTDTQYF
NA	NA	TRBJ1-1	TRBV4-3	NA	CASSQFFGNTEAFF
TRBD1	NA	TRBJ2-2	TRBV6-5	TGTGCCAGCCGGGACAGGGCTAACGGGGAGCTGTTTTTT	CASRDRANGELFF
TRBD2	NA	TRBJ2-3	TRBV27	TGTGCCAGCAGTTTATTGGGGCCGGGGGGGCTCTCTGGGACAGATACGCAGTATTTT	CASSLLGPGGLSGTDTQYF
NA	NA	TRBJ2-1	TRBV20-1	TGCAGTGCTCCCCGCCGGGGGGAGCAGTTCTTC	CSAPRRGEQFF
NA	few	TRBJ1-2	TRBV9	TGTGCCAGCAGCTTGGGGGCCCTGGAGGGCTACACCTTC	CASSLGALEGYTF
TRBD1	NA	TRBJ2-5	TRBV2	TGTGCCAGCACTAGGACAGGGTCCAGCCAGGGGACCCAGTACTTC	CASTRTGSSQGTQYF
NA	NA	TRBJ2-2	TRBV19	TGTGCCAGTAGTTTCGGACATACCGGGGAGCTGTTTTTT	CASSFGHTGELFF
NA	NA	TRBJ1-5	TRBV6-2/TRBV6-3	TGTGCCAGCAGTTACTCGTGGGCAGACGATCAGCCCCAGCATTTT	CASSYSWADDQPQHF
TRBD2	NA	TRBJ2-2	TRBV3-1/TRBV3-2	TGTGCCAGCAGCCAAGGGACTAGCGGGAGGGTCACCGGGGAGCTGTTTTTT	CASSQGTSGRVTGELFF
NA	NA	TRBJ1-1	TRBV24-1	TGTGCCGGTGGAGGGAACACTGAAGCTTTCTTT	CAGGGNTEAFF
TRBD1	NA	TRBJ2-7	TRBV5-1	TGCGCCAGCAGCTTGGAGACAGGGCACTACGAGCAGTACTTC	CASSLETGHYEQYF
TRBD2	NA	TRBJ2-3	TRBV4-2	TGTGCCAGCAGCCAAGCCTCCCAGCGGGGGGGCAAAGATACGCAGTATTTT	CASSQASQRGGKDTQYF
NA	NA	TRBJ1-3	TRBV6-5	TGTGCCAGCAGCTTCGGAAACACCATATATTTT	CASSFGNTIYF
NA	NA	TRBJ2-4	TRBV4-1	TGCGCCAGCAGCCAAGATCTGGGAGGAGGGTCCAAAAACATTCAGTACTTC	CASSQDLGGGSKNIQYF
NA	NA	TRBJ2-2	TRBV6-6	TGTGCCAGCAGTTACCAGTTTACCGGGGAGCTGTTTTTT	CASSYQFTGELFF
NA	few	TRBJ2-7	TRBV6-2/TRBV6-3	TGTGCCAGCAACCCCCTGGAGGCTTATACCCCCTACGAGCAGTACTTC	CASNPLEAYTPYEQYF
TRBD2	NA	TRBJ2-1	TRBV15	TGTGCCACCAGCAGAGAGCAGCGGGAAACGGTTGAGCAGTTCTTC	CATSREQRETVEQFF
TRBD1	NA	TRBJ2-7	TRBV4-3	TGCGCCAGCAGCCGATCCGGGACAGGGGCCTACGAGCAGTACTTC	CASSRSGTGAYEQYF
NA	NA	TRBJ2-3	TRBV9	TGTGCCAGCAGCGTAGGATGGGGGTTCGTCCTCACGGGAGCAGATACGCAGTATTTT	CASSVGWGFVLTGADTQYF
NA	once	TRBJ2-1	TRBV6-5	TGTGCCAGCAGTCCTAGCTCCTACAATGAGCAGTTCTTC	CASSPSSYNEQFF
NA	NA	TRBJ1-2	TRBV18	TGTGCCAGCTCACCAGGACTGGCAAACACAGAGCATGGCTACACCTTC	CASSPGLANTEHGYTF
TRBD2	once	TRBJ2-1	TRBV24-1	TGTGCCACCAGTGATCCCGGGGGGGCGAGGAATGAGCAGTTCTTC	CATSDPGGARNEQFF
TRBD2	NA	TRBJ2-1	TRBV5-1	TGCGCCAGCAGCTTGGCCGGGACTAGCGCTGCCAATGAGCAGTTCTTC	CASSLAGTSAANEQFF
TRBD1	few	TRBJ1-4	TRBV5-1	TGCGCCAGCAGCGACGGGACAGCAAAACTGTTTTTT	CASSDGTAKLFF
NA	NA	TRBJ2-7	TRBV7-9	TGTGCCAGCAGCATTCAGGGGCACTACGAGCAGTACTTC	CASSIQGHYEQYF
TRBD2	NA	TRBJ2-5	TRBV29-1	TGCAGCGTCCGACTAGCGGGAGTGGAGACCCAGTACTTC	CSVRLAGVETQYF
NA	NA	TRBJ2-7	TRBV5-1	TGCGCCAGCAGCCCCCAAACTCCCGAGCAGTACTTC	CASSPQTPEQYF
TRBD2	NA	TRBJ2-3	TRBV7-2	TGTGCCAGCAGCTCCTCAGCGACTAGCGGGGGTACAGATACGCAGTATTTT	CASSSSATSGGTDTQYF
NA	NA	TRBJ2-5	TRBV19	TGTGCCAGTAGTATTGGTTTTTGGGCCCATCGAGAGACCCAGTACTTC	CASSIGFWAHRETQYF